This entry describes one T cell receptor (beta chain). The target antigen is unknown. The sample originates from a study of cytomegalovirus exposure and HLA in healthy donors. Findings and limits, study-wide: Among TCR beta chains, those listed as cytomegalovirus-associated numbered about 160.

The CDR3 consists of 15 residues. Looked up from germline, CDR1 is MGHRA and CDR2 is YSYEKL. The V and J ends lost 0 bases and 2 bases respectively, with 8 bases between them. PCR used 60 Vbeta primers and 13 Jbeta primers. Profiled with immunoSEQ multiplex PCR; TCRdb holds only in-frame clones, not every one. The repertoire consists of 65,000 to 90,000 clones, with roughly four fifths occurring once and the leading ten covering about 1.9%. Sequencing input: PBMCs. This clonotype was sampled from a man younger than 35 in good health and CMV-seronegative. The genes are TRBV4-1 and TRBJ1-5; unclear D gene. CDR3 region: CASSQEYSRNQPQHF. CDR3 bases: TGCGCCAGCAGCCAAGAGTACAGCCGCAATCAGCCCCAGCATTTT.